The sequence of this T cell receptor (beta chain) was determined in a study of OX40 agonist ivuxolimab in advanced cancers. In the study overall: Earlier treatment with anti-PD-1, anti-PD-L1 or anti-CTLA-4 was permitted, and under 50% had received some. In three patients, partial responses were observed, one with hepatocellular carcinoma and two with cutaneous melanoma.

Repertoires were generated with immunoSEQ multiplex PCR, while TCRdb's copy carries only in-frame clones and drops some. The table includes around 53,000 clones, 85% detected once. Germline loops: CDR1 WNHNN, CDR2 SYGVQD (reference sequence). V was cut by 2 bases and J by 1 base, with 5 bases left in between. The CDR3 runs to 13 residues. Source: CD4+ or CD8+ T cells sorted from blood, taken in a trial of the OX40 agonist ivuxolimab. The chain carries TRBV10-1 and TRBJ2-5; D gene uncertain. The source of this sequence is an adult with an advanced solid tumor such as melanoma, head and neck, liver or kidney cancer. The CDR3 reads CASSEGFQETQYF. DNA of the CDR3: TGCGCCAGCAGTGAGGGGTTCCAAGAGACCCAGTACTTC.